What follows is one TCR beta chain and its context. The antigen is unknown. CDR3 size: 13 residues. J lost 6 bases, V lost 5 bases, and 5 bases had no gene match. Germline CDR1 and CDR2: SGHTA and FQGNSA. The data derive from a study of T cell repertoires in cytomegalovirus infection. A single record per CDR3 protein comes from TCRdb applying MiXCR to the reads. The table includes almost 300,000 distinct CDR3 sequences, approximately 10% detected once. Study-wide points: HLA-C-restricted CMV-specific TCR beta clonotypes were dominant in the ex vivo response.

V is TRBV7-2 and J is TRBJ2-3; 7 positions agree with TRBD2. The sample taken for sequencing was PBMCs. The sequence derives from a human donor in good health (CMV status not recorded). Some clones in this sample may be carry-over from other donors' samples. This chain's CDR3 is CASSRTRGDTQYF. The CDR3 DNA is TGTGCCAGCAGCCGGACTAGAGGTGATACGCAGTATTTT.